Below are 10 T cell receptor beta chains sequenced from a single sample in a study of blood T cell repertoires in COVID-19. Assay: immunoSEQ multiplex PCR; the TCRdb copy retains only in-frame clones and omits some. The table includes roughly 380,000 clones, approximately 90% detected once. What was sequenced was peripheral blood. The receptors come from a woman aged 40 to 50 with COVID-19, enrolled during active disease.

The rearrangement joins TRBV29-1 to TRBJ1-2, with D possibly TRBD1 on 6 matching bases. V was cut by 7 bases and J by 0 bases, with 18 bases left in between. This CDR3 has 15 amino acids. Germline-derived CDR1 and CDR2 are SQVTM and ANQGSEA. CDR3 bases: TGCAGCGCGTGGAAGGGGGACCAAGCTAACTATGGCTACACCTTC. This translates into CSAWKGDQANYGYTF.

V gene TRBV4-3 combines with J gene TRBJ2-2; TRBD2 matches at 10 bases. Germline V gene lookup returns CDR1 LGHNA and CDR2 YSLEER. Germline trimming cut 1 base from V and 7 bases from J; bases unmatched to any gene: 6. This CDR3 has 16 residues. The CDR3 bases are TGCGCCAGCAGCCAAGTCCCTAGCGGGGGCGTCGGGGAGCTGTTTTTT. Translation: CASSQVPSGGVGELFF.

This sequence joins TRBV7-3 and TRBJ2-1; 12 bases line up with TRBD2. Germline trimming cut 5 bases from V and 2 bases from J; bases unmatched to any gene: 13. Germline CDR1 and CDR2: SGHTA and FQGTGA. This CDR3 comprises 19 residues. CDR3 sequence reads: CASSQTTSGGLTPYNEQFF. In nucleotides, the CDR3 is TGTGCCAGCAGCCAAACGACTAGCGGGGGCCTTACCCCCTACAATGAGCAGTTCTTC. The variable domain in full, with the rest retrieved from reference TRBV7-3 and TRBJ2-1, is GAGVSQTPSNKVTEKGKYVELRCDPISGHTALYWYRQSLGQGPEFLIYFQGTGAADDSGLPNDRFFAVRPEGSVSTLKIQRTERGDSAVYLCASSQTTSGGLTPYNEQFFGPGTRLTVL.

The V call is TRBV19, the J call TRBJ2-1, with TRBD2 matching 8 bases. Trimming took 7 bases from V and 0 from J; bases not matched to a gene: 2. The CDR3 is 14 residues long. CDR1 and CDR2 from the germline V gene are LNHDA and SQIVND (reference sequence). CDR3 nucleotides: TGTGCCAGTAAAAGCGGGAGCTCCTACAATGAGCAGTTCTTC. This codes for CASKSGSSYNEQFF.

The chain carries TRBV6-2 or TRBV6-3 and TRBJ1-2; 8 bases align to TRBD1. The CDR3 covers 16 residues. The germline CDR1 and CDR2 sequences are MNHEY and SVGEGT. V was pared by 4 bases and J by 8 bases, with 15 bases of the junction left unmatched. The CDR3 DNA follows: TGTGCCAGCAGTTCCTCTCCGGGACAGGTGATTGAGGGCTACACCTTC. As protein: CASSSSPGQVIEGYTF.

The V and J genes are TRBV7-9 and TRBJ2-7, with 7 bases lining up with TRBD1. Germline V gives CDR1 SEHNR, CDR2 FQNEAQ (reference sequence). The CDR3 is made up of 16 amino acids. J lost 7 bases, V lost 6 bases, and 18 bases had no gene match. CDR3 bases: TGTGCCAGCAGTCAAGCTGGACAGGAGCCCTTTCAGGAGCAGTACTTC. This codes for CASSQAGQEPFQEQYF.

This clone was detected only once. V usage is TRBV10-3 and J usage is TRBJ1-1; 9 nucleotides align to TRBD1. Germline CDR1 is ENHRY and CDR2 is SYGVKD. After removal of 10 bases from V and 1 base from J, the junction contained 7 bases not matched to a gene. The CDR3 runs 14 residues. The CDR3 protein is CATSRTGENTEAFF. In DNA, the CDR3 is TGTGCCACATCGCGGACAGGGGAGAACACTGAAGCTTTCTTT.

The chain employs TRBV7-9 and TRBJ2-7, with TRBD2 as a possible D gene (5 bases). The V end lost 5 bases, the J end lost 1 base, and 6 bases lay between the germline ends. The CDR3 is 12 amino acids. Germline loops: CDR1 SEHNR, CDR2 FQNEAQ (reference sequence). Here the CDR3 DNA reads TGTGCCAGCAGCCGGGGTTCCTACGAGCAGTACTTC. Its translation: CASSRGSYEQYF.

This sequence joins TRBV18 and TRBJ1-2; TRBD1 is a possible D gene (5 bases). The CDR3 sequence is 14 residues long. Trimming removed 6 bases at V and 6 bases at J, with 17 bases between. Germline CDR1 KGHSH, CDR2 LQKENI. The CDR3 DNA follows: TGTGCCAGCTCGCGAGACAGTTGGGAGGATGGCTACACCTTC. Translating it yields CASSRDSWEDGYTF.

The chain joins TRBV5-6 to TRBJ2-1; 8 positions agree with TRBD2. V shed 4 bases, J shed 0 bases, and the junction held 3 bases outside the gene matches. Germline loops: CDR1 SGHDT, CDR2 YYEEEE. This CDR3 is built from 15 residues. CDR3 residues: CASSRLASSYNEQFF. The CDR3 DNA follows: TGTGCCAGCAGCAGACTAGCGAGCTCCTACAATGAGCAGTTCTTC.